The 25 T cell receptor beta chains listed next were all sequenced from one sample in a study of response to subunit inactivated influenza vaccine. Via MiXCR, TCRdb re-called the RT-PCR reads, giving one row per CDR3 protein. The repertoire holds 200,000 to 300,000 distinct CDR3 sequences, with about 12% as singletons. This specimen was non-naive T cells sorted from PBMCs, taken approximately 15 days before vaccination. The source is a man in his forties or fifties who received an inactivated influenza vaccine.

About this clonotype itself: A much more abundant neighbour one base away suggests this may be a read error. The CDR3 loop is CASSLEGFGEIQYF. CDR3 sequence (DNA): TGTGCCAGCAGCTTGGAGGGTTTTGGTGAGATCCAGTACTTC. This chain uses TRBV5-6 with TRBJ2-5; D remains unclear. Germline V gene lookup returns CDR1 SGHDT and CDR2 YYEEEE. The CDR3 loop spans 14 amino acids.

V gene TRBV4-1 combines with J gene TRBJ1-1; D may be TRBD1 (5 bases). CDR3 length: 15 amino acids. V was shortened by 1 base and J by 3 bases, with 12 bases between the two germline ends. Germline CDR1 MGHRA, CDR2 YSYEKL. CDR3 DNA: TGCGCCAGCAGCCAAGGGAGGGGCATCTACACTGAAGCTTTCTTT. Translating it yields CASSQGRGIYTEAFF.

The CDR3 spells CASSWVGKIQETQYF. DNA of the CDR3: TGTGCCAGCAGCTGGGTCGGGAAAATCCAAGAGACCCAGTACTTC. The chain joins TRBV7-2 to TRBJ2-5, with D tentatively TRBD2 (5 bases). Trimming removed 4 bases at V and 1 base at J, with 13 bases between. The V gene's germline CDR1 is SGHTA and CDR2 FQGNSA. The CDR3 runs 15 residues.

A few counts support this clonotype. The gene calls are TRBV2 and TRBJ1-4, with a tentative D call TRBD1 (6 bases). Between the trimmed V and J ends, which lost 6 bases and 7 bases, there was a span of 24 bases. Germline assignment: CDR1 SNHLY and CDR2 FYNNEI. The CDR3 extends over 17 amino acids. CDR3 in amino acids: CASSYRRTTGGSEKLFF. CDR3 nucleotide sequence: TGTGCCAGCAGCTATAGGAGGACGACAGGTGGAAGTGAAAAACTGTTTTTT.

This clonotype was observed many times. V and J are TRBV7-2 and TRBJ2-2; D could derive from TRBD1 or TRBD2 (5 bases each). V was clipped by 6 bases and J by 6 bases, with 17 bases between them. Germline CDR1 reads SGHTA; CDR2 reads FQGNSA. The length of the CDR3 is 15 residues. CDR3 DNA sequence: TGTGCCAGCAGGAGGGTCGGGACCGAGCCCGGGGAGCTGTTTTTT. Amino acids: CASRRVGTEPGELFF.

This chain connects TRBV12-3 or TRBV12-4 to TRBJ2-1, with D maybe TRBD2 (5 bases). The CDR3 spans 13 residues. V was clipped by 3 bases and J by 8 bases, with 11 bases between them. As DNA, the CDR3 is TGTGCCAGCAGTTTGGAACTAGATCATGAGCAGTTCTTC. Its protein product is CASSLELDHEQFF.

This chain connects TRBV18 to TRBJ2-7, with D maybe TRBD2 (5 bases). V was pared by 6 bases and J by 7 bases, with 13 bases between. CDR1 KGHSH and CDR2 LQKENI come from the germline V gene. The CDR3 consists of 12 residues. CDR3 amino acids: CASSPLREEQYF. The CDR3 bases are TGTGCCAGCTCTCCCCTGAGGGAGGAGCAGTACTTC.

This chain's CDR3 is CASSLGTLSTDTQYF. CDR3 sequence (DNA): TGCGCCAGCAGCTTGGGGACTCTAAGCACAGATACGCAGTATTTT. The V and J genes are TRBV5-1 and TRBJ2-3; a weak D match, TRBD2 (5 bases). Trimming shortened V by 0 bases and J by 0 bases, and 8 bases separated the two germline ends. The CDR3 loop spans 15 amino acids. Per germline, CDR1 SGHRS and CDR2 YFSETQ.

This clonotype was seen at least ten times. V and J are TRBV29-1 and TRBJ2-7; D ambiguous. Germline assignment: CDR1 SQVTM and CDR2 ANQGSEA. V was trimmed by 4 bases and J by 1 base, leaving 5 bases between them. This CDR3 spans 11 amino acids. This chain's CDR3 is CSVGQSYEQYF. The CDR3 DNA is TGCAGCGTTGGGCAGTCCTACGAGCAGTACTTC.

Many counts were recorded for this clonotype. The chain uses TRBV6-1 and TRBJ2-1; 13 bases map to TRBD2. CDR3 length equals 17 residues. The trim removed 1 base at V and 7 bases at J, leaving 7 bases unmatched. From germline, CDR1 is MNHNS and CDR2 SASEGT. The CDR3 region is CASSEVLAGGDGNEQFF. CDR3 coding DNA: TGTGCCAGCAGTGAAGTACTAGCGGGAGGGGACGGAAATGAGCAGTTCTTC.

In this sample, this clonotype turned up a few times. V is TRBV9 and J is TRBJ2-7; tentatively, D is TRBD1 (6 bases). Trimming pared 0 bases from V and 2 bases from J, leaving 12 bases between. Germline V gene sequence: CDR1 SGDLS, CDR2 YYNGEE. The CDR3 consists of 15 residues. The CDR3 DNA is TGTGCCAGCAGCGTAGAACAGGGTTCTACCTACGAGCAGTACTTC. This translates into CASSVEQGSTYEQYF.

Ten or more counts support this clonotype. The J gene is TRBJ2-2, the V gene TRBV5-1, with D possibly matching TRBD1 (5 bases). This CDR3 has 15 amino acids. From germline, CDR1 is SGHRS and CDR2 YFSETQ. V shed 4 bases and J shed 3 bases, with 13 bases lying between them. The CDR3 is CASSLDNPDTGELFF. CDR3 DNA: TGCGCCAGCAGCCTGGACAACCCGGACACCGGGGAGCTGTTTTTT.

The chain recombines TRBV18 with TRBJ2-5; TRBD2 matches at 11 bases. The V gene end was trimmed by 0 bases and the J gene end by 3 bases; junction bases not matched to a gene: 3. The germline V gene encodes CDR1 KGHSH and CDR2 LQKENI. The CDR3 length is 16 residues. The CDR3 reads CASSPPASGRKETQYF. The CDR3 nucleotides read TGTGCCAGCTCACCACCGGCTAGCGGGAGGAAAGAGACCCAGTACTTC.

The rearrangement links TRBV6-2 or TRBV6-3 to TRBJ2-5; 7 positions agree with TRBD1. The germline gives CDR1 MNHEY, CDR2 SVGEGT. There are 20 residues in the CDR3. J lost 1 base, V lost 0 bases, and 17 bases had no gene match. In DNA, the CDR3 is TGTGCCAGCAGTTACTCGAGTAGAGGGGGCGGGTCCAAGATCCAAGAGACCCAGTACTTC. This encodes CASSYSSRGGGSKIQETQYF.

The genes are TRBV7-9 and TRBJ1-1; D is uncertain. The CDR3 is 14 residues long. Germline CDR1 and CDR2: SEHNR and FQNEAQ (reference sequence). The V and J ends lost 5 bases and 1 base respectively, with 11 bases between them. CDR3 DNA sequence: TGTGCCAGCAGCCCCATGGACGGGAACACTGAAGCTTTCTTT. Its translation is CASSPMDGNTEAFF.

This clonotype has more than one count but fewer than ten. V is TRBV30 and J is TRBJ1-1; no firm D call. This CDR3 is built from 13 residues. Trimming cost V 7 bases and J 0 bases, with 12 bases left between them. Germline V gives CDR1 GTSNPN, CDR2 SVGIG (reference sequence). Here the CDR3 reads CAFTAFLNTEAFF. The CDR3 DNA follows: TGTGCCTTCACCGCGTTCCTGAACACTGAAGCTTTCTTT.

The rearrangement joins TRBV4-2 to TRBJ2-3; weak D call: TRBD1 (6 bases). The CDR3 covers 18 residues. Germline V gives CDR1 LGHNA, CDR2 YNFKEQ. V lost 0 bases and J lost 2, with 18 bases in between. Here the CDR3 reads CASSQEGAGFGFTDTQYF. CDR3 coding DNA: TGTGCCAGCAGCCAAGAGGGGGCAGGGTTCGGATTCACAGATACGCAGTATTTT.

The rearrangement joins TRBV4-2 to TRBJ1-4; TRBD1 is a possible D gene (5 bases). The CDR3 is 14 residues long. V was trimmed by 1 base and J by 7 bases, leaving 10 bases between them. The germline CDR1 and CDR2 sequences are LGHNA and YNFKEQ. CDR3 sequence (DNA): TGTGCCAGCAGCCAAGGTGGGAGGGGTGAAAAACTGTTTTTT. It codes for CASSQGGRGEKLFF.

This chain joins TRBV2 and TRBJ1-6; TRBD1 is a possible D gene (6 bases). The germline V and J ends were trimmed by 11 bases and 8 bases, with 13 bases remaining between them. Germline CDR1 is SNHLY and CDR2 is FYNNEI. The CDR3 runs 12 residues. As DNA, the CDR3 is TGTGCCGGTGGATACAGGGATTCACCCCTCCACTTT. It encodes CAGGYRDSPLHF.

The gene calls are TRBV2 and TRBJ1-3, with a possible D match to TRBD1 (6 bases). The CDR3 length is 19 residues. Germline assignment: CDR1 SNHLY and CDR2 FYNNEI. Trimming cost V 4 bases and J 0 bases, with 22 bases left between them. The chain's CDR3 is CASSVQEQNRVFSGNTIYF. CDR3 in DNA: TGTGCCAGCAGTGTACAAGAACAAAACAGGGTCTTCTCTGGAAACACCATATATTTT.

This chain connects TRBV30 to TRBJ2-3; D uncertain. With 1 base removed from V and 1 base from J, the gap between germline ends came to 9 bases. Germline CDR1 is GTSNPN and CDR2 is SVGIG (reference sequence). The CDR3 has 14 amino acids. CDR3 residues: CAWSASFRTDTQYF. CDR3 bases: TGTGCCTGGAGTGCCTCGTTCCGCACAGATACGCAGTATTTT.

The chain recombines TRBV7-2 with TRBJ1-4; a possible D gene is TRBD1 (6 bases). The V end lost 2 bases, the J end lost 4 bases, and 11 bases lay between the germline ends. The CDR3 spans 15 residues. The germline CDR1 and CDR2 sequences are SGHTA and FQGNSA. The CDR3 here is CASSLSGALNEKLFF. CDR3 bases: TGTGCCAGCAGCTTATCGGGGGCTCTTAATGAAAAACTGTTTTTT.

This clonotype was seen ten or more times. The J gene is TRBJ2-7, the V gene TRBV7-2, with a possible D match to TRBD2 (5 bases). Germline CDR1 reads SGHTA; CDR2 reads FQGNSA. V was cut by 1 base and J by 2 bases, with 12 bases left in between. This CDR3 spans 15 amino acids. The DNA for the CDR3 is TGTGCCAGCAGCTTAGTGGCAGCGGCCACCTACGAGCAGTACTTC. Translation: CASSLVAAATYEQYF. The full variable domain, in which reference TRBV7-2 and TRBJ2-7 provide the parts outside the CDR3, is GAGVSQSPSNKVTEKGKDVELRCDPISGHTALYWYRQSLGQGLEFLIYFQGNSAPDKSGLPSDRFSAERTGGSVSTLTIQRTQQEDSAVYLCASSLVAAATYEQYFGPGTRLTVT.

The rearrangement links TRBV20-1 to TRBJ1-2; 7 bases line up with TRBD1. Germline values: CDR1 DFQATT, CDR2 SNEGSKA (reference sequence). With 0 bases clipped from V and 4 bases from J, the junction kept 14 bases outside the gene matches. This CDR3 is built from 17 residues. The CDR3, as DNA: TGCAGTGCTAGAGATCAATCCCCGCAGGGGGACCCCTATGGCTACACCTTC. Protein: CSARDQSPQGDPYGYTF.

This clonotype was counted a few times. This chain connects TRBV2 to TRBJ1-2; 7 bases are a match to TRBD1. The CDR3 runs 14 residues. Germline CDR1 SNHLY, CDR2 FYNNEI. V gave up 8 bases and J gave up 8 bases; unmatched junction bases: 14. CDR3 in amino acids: CASGKDRESGGYTF. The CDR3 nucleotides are TGTGCCAGCGGCAAAGACAGGGAATCGGGCGGCTACACCTTC.